This TCR beta chain stems from a study of blood T cells in healthy people across ages. Whole-study findings and limits: Getting older went along with TCR beta diversity per million T cells dropping roughly linearly. Among long-lived donors, naive CD4+ cells were more numerous and diversity higher than in aged donors.

Germline V gene data show CDR1 as MDHEN and CDR2 as SYDVKM. V lost 7 bases and J lost 1, with 10 bases in between. The CDR3 runs to 14 residues. Concerning this clonotype itself: Its antigen is unknown.

Through a sample-barcoded 5' primer and a J-beta primer mix, a second PCR was run for about 6 to 11 cycles. One entry per CDR3 protein, called by TCRdb with MiXCR from the 5' RACE reads. The sample lists roughly 1.7 million distinct CDR3 sequences; approximately 32% were seen once. The J gene is TRBJ2-2, the V gene TRBV28; D gene uncertain. The origin of this receptor is a woman in her 30s in good health. The sample comprised blood. The CDR3 loop reads CASNPGQNTGELFF. CDR3 bases: TGTGCCAGCAACCCGGGTCAGAACACCGGGGAGCTGTTTTTT.